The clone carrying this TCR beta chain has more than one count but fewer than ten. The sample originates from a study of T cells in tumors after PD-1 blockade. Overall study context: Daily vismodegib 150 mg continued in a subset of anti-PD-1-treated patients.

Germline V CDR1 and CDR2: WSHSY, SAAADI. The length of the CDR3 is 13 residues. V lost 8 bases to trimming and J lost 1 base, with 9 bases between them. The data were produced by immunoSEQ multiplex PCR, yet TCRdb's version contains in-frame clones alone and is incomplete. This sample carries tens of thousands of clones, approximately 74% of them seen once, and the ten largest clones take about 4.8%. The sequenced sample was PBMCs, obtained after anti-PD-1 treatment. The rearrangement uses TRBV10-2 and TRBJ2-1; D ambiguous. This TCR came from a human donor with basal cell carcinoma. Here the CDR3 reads CASALFSYNEQFF. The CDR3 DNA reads TGCGCCAGCGCACTTTTTTCCTACAATGAGCAGTTCTTC.